These T cell receptor beta chains were read from a single sample in a study of T cell responses to AZD1222 COVID-19 vaccine. Sequencing used immunoSEQ multiplex PCR; TCRdb keeps in-frame clones, though not all of them. The sample lists approximately 92,000 clones; about 85% were seen once. The sample consisted of peripheral blood, taken on day 0 of AZD1222 vaccination. These receptors were obtained from an adult in good health. The CDR3 runs from the conserved cysteine through the conserved F or W. A D gene is named only where the DNA matches it firmly. Clone size, where shown, is once, few, many, or a class for clones that have expanded.

TRBV29-1	-	TRBJ1-4	TRBD1	TGCAGCGTCCTCATATCAGGGGGCTTAAATGAAAAACTGTTTTTT	CSVLISGGLNEKLFF
TRBV6-1	-	TRBJ1-3	-	TGTGCCAGCAGTGAGGGGGGGCCTCCTGGAAACACCATATATTTT	CASSEGGPPGNTIYF
TRBV9	-	TRBJ2-1	-	TGTGCCAGCAGCCCCCCCGAGGCGAATGTTGAGCAGTTCTTC	CASSPPEANVEQFF
TRBV27	-	TRBJ1-5	-	TGTGCCAGCAGCCCGGCCCCGTGGCAGCCCCAGCATTTT	CASSPAPWQPQHF
TRBV10-3	-	TRBJ1-3	-	TGTGCCATCTCAGGGGACTCTGGAAACACCATATATTTT	CAISGDSGNTIYF
TRBV13	-	TRBJ2-7	TRBD1	TGTGCCAGCAGCCTAGGGGCCATGACAGGGGGCGCCTACGAGCAGTACTTC	CASSLGAMTGGAYEQYF
TRBV6-5	-	TRBJ1-2	-	TGTGCCAGCGGACCCTCGGGCTCTCGGGGCTACACCTTC	CASGPSGSRGYTF
TRBV2	once	TRBJ1-5	-	TGTGCCAGCAGCGCCGAAAGGGATGGGCCCCAGCATTTT	CASSAERDGPQHF
TRBV6-2/TRBV6-3	-	TRBJ1-1	TRBD1	TGTGCCAGCAGTTACTCCAAAGGGACAGTAAAAGCTTTCTTT	CASSYSKGTVKAFF
TRBV19	-	TRBJ2-3	-	TGTGCCAGTAGTAGCGGGAGCACAGATACGCAGTATTTT	CASSSGSTDTQYF
TRBV7-9	-	TRBJ2-7	-	TGTGCCAGCAATAGGGGTTACAACGAGCAGTACTTC	CASNRGYNEQYF
TRBV11-2	-	TRBJ2-7	-	TGTGCCAGCAGCTTAGATAGGAGCAGGGCCTACGAGCAGTACTTC	CASSLDRSRAYEQYF
TRBV5-6	once	TRBJ1-6	-	TGTGCCAGCAGCTTAGGGCCTTCCCAGGGTTCACCCCTCCACTTT	CASSLGPSQGSPLHF
TRBV15	few	TRBJ2-2	-	TGTGCCACCAGCAGAGAGAATTGGTCCGGGGAGCTGTTTTTT	CATSRENWSGELFF
TRBV3-1/TRBV3-2	-	TRBJ1-6	-	TGTGCCAGCAGCCCGAAGTGGGGGGAACAGGAGTTCATACCCCTCCACTTT	CASSPKWGEQEFIPLHF
TRBV19	-	TRBJ1-5	TRBD1	TGTGCCAGTAGTATCAGGGCGAGGGGGCCCAATCAGCCCCAGCATTTT	CASSIRARGPNQPQHF
TRBV2	-	TRBJ2-7	-	TGTGCCAGCACTCGACAGGGAGGATCCTACGAGCAGTACTTC	CASTRQGGSYEQYF
TRBV18	-	TRBJ2-5	-	TGTGCCAGCTCACCCTCGGTTGACGAGACCCAGTACTTC	CASSPSVDETQYF
TRBV24-1	-	TRBJ2-5	-	TGTGCCACCAGTGACCCCATGGGGGGAGGAGAGACCCAGTACTTC	CATSDPMGGGETQYF
TRBV27	-	TRBJ2-2	-	TGTGCCAGCAGTCCGGACTCCCGGGGCACCGGGGAGCTGTTTTTT	CASSPDSRGTGELFF
TRBV7-2	-	TRBJ1-1	-	TGTGCCACCCACTTCGGGGGAGGAGAAGGAACTGAAGCTTTCTTT	CATHFGGGEGTEAFF
TRBV7-9	-	TRBJ1-6	-	TGTGCCAGCAGCTCCTACAGGGAGTCGAATTCACCCCTCCACTTT	CASSSYRESNSPLHF
TRBV30	-	TRBJ2-2	-	TGTGCCTGGACACCGGACCCCGGGGAGCTGTTTTTT	CAWTPDPGELFF
TRBV19	-	TRBJ1-5	-	TGTGCCAGTAATCAGCCCCAGCATTTT	CASNQPQHF
TRBV5-6	-	TRBJ2-2	-	TGTGCCAGCAGCTTGACTGCCCGGGAGCTGTTTTTT	CASSLTARELFF
TRBV2	-	TRBJ2-2	-	TGTGCCAGCAGCGTTAACCAAAACACCGGGGAGCTGTTTTTT	CASSVNQNTGELFF